The present T cell receptor (beta chain) was sequenced within a study of shared clonotypes between healthy human individuals. Clones were sequenced by immunoSEQ multiplex PCR, and TCRdb holds only the in-frame ones, with some missing. The repertoire includes hundreds of thousands of clones, about 92% of them detected once, and around 24% sits in the top ten. Naive CD8 isolation took CD45RO-negative cells positively selected for CCR7 and excluded terminally differentiated effector memory CD45RA+ cells. The CDR3 is 16 amino acids. V was pared by 0 bases and J by 0 bases, with 11 bases between. CDR1 is SEHNR, CDR2 FQNEAQ, per germline (reference sequence).

This TCR was recovered from a man under 40 in good health. J is TRBJ2-5 and V is TRBV7-9; D is possibly TRBD1 (5 bases). Sequencing was carried out using naive CD8+ T cells sorted from blood. The CDR3 is CASSLAGAGNQETQYF. The CDR3 nucleotides are TGTGCCAGCAGCTTAGCAGGAGCAGGGAACCAAGAGACCCAGTACTTC.